This is a list of T cell receptor beta chains from one sample in a study of blood T cell repertoires in COVID-19. Generated by immunoSEQ multiplex PCR, the TCRdb table keeps only in-frame clones and is missing some. This sample has 310,000 or so clones; around 88% occur once, and the top ten carry over 2%. What was sequenced was peripheral blood. The receptors here all came from a woman aged 25 to 39 who had recovered from COVID-19. The CDR3 runs from the conserved cysteine through the conserved F or W. D genes are given only for firm matches. Only some rows state a clone size, as once, few, many or a class for expanded clones.

NA	TRBV28	TRBJ1-2	NA	TGTGCCAGCAGTTTGAGACAAAACTATGGCTACACCTTC	CASSLRQNYGYTF
TRBD1	TRBV15	TRBJ2-5	NA	TGTGCCACCAGCAGGGGTGGGGACAGGGGTGAGACCCAGTACTTC	CATSRGGDRGETQYF
NA	TRBV6-5	TRBJ2-6	NA	TGTGCCAGCAGTCGGGGGGCGGAGGGGGCCAACGTCCTGACTTTC	CASSRGAEGANVLTF
NA	TRBV5-4	TRBJ2-7	NA	TGTGCCAGCAGCTTGGATAGCGGCGAGCAGTACTTC	CASSLDSGEQYF
TRBD1	TRBV9	TRBJ2-1	NA	TGTGCCAGCAGCGCCAGACAGGGCTGGGCCAACAATGAGCAGTTCTTC	CASSARQGWANNEQFF
TRBD1	TRBV4-1	TRBJ2-3	NA	TGCGCCAGCTCCAGCACACAGGGGGCCACTAGCACAGATACGCAGTATTTT	CASSSTQGATSTDTQYF
TRBD1	TRBV12-3/TRBV12-4	TRBJ2-7	NA	TGTGCCAGCAGTCGGACAGGGGTCTACGAGCAGTACTTC	CASSRTGVYEQYF
TRBD1	TRBV3-1/TRBV3-2	TRBJ2-7	NA	TGTGCCAGCAGCCGATCCGGGACAGGGATCTACGAGCAGTACTTC	CASSRSGTGIYEQYF
TRBD2	TRBV7-9	TRBJ2-1	NA	TGTGCCAGCAGCTTAAGCCCGGGACTAGCAGGCGGTGAGCAGTTCTTC	CASSLSPGLAGGEQFF
NA	TRBV30	TRBJ1-1	NA	TGTGCCTGTAAACTAGGGACTTCGAACACTGAAGCTTTCTTT	CACKLGTSNTEAFF
NA	TRBV28	TRBJ1-6	few	TGTGCCAGCAGCCTGTGGGCAGCCAATTCACCCCTCCACTTT	CASSLWAANSPLHF
NA	TRBV7-9	TRBJ1-2	NA	TGTGCCAGCAGCTTAGGAGGGGAGGGGTATGGCTACACCTTC	CASSLGGEGYGYTF
TRBD2	TRBV27	TRBJ2-1	NA	TGTGCCAGCAGTCCCAGGACTAGCGGGTTGTCCAATGAGCAGTTCTTC	CASSPRTSGLSNEQFF
TRBD1	TRBV6-4	TRBJ2-6	NA	TGTGCCAGCAGAGAGACAGGGGCTGGGGCCAACGTCCTGACTTTC	CASRETGAGANVLTF
TRBD1	TRBV7-8	TRBJ2-3	NA	TGTGCCAGCAGCTTAGACCAACAGGGGCTGGGCACAGATACGCAGTATTTT	CASSLDQQGLGTDTQYF
TRBD1	TRBV19	TRBJ1-1	NA	TGTGCCAGTAGTATAGGAGCAGGGGGATATACTGAAGCTTTCTTT	CASSIGAGGYTEAFF
TRBD1	TRBV5-5	TRBJ2-7	once	TGTGCCAGCAGCTCGCCGGGACAGGGAATAAGCGAGCAGTACTTC	CASSSPGQGISEQYF
TRBD1	TRBV5-8	TRBJ1-5	NA	TGTGCCAGCAGCCACAGGGGTCAGCCCCAGCATTTT	CASSHRGQPQHF
NA	TRBV19	TRBJ2-2	NA	TGTGCCAGTGGAGGGACCTCTTCCCCTACCGGGGAGCTGTTTTTT	CASGGTSSPTGELFF
TRBD1	TRBV18	TRBJ2-7	NA	TGTGCCAGCTCACCACCGGACAGGGGAGCTAACGAGCAGTACTTC	CASSPPDRGANEQYF
NA	TRBV7-9	TRBJ1-4	many	TGTGCCAGCACACGGGACATAAATGAAAAACTGTTTTTT	CASTRDINEKLFF
NA	TRBV29-1	TRBJ1-2	NA	TGCAGCGTTGATTCGGGGGGCGCGAATGGCTACACCTTC	CSVDSGGANGYTF
TRBD1	TRBV19	TRBJ1-2	NA	TGTGCCAGTAGACGGTGGACAGGGAATAACTATGGCTACACCTTC	CASRRWTGNNYGYTF
NA	TRBV19	TRBJ2-1	NA	TGTGCCAGTAGTATCCTCCGGGGACTTTACAATGAGCAGTTCTTC	CASSILRGLYNEQFF
NA	TRBV4-1	TRBJ2-2	once	TGCGCCAGCAGCCAAGTCCCCAGGGGCGGGGAGCTGTTTTTT	CASSQVPRGGELFF
NA	TRBV6-2/TRBV6-3	TRBJ1-3	NA	TGTGCCAGCAGTTACGTAGACAGGACCTCTGGAAACACCATATATTTT	CASSYVDRTSGNTIYF
TRBD2	TRBV28	TRBJ2-3	NA	TGTGCCAGCAGAACCACTAGCGACACAGATACGCAGTATTTT	CASRTTSDTDTQYF
NA	TRBV5-1	TRBJ2-3	once	TGCGCCAGCTCCAACCCAGGGGTTACCACAGATACGCAGTATTTT	CASSNPGVTTDTQYF
NA	TRBV24-1	TRBJ1-5	NA	TGTGCCACCAGTGATTTGGTTTTCCCAGGTGGCCAGCCCCAGCATTTT	CATSDLVFPGGQPQHF
NA	TRBV5-1	TRBJ2-7	NA	TGCGCCAGCAGCTTGGGAGGGCCGTCCGACGAGCAGTACTTC	CASSLGGPSDEQYF
TRBD2	TRBV9	TRBJ2-4	NA	TGTGCCAGCAGCGTAGGGGGAGGGGACATTCAGTACTTC	CASSVGGGDIQYF
NA	TRBV28	TRBJ1-2	NA	TGTGCCAGCAGTCCCACGCAACTCCATGGCTACACCTTC	CASSPTQLHGYTF
TRBD1	TRBV14	TRBJ1-6	few	TGTGCCAGCAGCCAGGGACAGAATAATAATTCACCCCTCCACTTT	CASSQGQNNNSPLHF
TRBD1	TRBV7-6	TRBJ2-1	NA	TGTGCCAGCACTCCGGGACAGGGAGATTGGGGAGAAAAGGGGGGTGATGAGCAGTTCTTC	CASTPGQGDWGEKGGDEQFF
TRBD2	TRBV24-1	TRBJ2-1	NA	TGTGCCACCAGTGATGGGAGCGGGGGGGCTTACAATGAGCAGTTCTTC	CATSDGSGGAYNEQFF
NA	TRBV6-5	TRBJ1-1	few	TGTGCCAGCAGTCGAACAGGGTCCCAGGGCACTGAAGCTTTCTTT	CASSRTGSQGTEAFF
TRBD1	TRBV7-2	TRBJ1-4	NA	TGTGCCAGCAGCTTACTCTCCGGACAGGGCGATGAAAAACTGTTTTTT	CASSLLSGQGDEKLFF
NA	TRBV6-5	TRBJ1-4	NA	TGTGCCAGCAGTTACTCACGCAGGGATGAAAAACTGTTTTTT	CASSYSRRDEKLFF
TRBD1	TRBV5-1	TRBJ2-1	NA	TGCGCCAGCAGCTTAGACCTCCGGGACAGGGGAGAATCGAGGTTCTTC	CASSLDLRDRGESRFF
TRBD1	TRBV19	TRBJ1-5	NA	TGTGCCAGTAGTATAACAGGGGTGGCGAGCAATCAGCCCCAGCATTTT	CASSITGVASNQPQHF
NA	TRBV3-1/TRBV3-2	TRBJ2-7	NA	TGTGCCAGCAGCCAAGGACTAACTTGGGGGGGCGGCGAGCAGTACTTC	CASSQGLTWGGGEQYF
TRBD1	TRBV13	TRBJ1-4	NA	TGTGCCAGCAGCTCCCGCGCCCAGGGGGTGGAAAAACTGTTTTTT	CASSSRAQGVEKLFF
NA	TRBV18	TRBJ1-1	NA	TGTGCCAGCTCTCCTCAAGCGGGATTCGGGGGCCAGTCGAACACTGAAGCTTTCTTT	CASSPQAGFGGQSNTEAFF